The T cell receptor beta chain under discussion was sequenced for a study of molecular identifiers for immune sequencing clone quantification (dated by TCRdb to the late 2010s). As for the study more broadly: For a replicate experiment, the RNA from either 20,000 or 100,000 naive CD8 T cells was divided into five aliquots, and four of those aliquots went on to sequencing. This methods study benchmarked molecular-identifier clustering-based TCR repertoire sequencing (MIDCIRS) and TCR RNA copy counting, using CD8 T cells to do so.

V and J lose 8 bases and 4 bases, and a span of 12 bases separates them. The cysteine opens and the phenylalanine closes a CDR3 of 12 amino acids. Solely the CDR3 DNA is kept, with 36 bases framed from the first base. Reading the germline V gene gives CDR1 SGHAT and CDR2 FQNNGV. This clonotype appeared a few times. It lacks a known antigen. Base qualities are not provided; no much larger clone lies one nucleotide away. General conclusions and limits of the study: The naive libraries included spiked-in Jurkat TCR RNA (roughly eleven copies' worth), and this Jurkat TCR RNA is not part of the donor repertoire. The sizes of highly expanded clones could end up underestimated when identical TCR molecules share a barcode. Even against a background of 850,000 to 1,000,000 naive CD8 T cells, spiked-in Jurkat TCR RNA amounting to a single cell's worth was reported to be detectable. When barcode sub-clustering was omitted, TCR diversity was inflated by chimeric consensus sequences, with chimeras reaching as high as 47%. Modeling gave around 2.7 recovered TCR RNA copies per cell versus around 10 by digital PCR, implying approximately 30% capture efficiency. Clones above 20 RNA copies held over 98% of molecules in CMV-specific effector cells but under 1% in naive cells.

Libraries of naive CD8 T cells were built from anywhere between roughly 17,000 and 1,100,000 sorted cells, with 10%, 30% or 50% of the purified RNA used. Naive CD8 T cells were FACS-sorted as CD8+CD4-CCR7+CD45RA+ on a BD FACSAria II into RLT Plus buffer. To test detection sensitivity, Jurkat RNA equivalent to nine to ten TCR copies was spiked into samples of roughly 20,000-1,000,000 naive CD8 T cells. CD8 T cells were enriched using RosetteSep CD8+ T Cell Enrichment Cocktail and Ficoll-Paque, and the enriched cells then underwent ACK red cell lysis. Library generation was performed with PCR. These reads were obtained on a NextSeq 500. Bulk TCR libraries were generated as previously described, with the TCR primers listed in Table S5 used. Total RNA was purified with the Qiagen AllPrep DNA/RNA kit. Before analysis, reads from multiple sequencing runs of the same library were pooled. Concerning the study's data processing: Only reads with exact TCR constant sequence were kept, trimmed to 150 nt, and grouped by their 12-nt molecular barcodes. Reads in each barcode group were sub-clustered using a 15% Levenshtein threshold, and a quality-weighted consensus sequence was built for each RNA molecule. Non-functional sequences were discarded, and so were lower-count sequences lying one edit away from another sequence. Barcode sub-clusters with fewer than 20% of the maximum read count were removed, based on fitting two negative binomial distributions. TCRdb itself trimmed the public reads at Q25 with fastp, ran MiXCR and retained productive beta chains. Each CDR3 protein appears once, grouped with its most common genes and DNA. The V and J calls were determined by TCRdb, not by the authors. The sample yields hundreds of thousands of distinct CDR3 sequences; 25% were counted once. Together, the top ten hold about 0.78% of the sample.

Sequencing was carried out using naive CD8+ T cells from blood, with Jurkat cell RNA spiked in. The intended sense of this specimen's cell subset or site label: FACS-sorted CD8+CD4-CCR7+CD45RA+ naive T cells. The chain is assembled from TRBV11-2 and TRBJ2-7; the D assignment is uncertain and may be TRBD1 or TRBD2, with 6 bases supporting each. The source is a human donor in good health. Some libraries in this study had Jurkat cell RNA spiked in. The CDR3 protein sequence reads: CASAWGAYEQYF. The sequenced DNA: TGTGCCAGCGCCTGGGGGGCTTACGAGCAGTACTTC. When the CDR3 is completed using the reference TRBV11-2 and TRBJ2-7 genes on either side, the full variable domain is EAGVAQSPRYKIIEKRQSVAFWCNPISGHATLYWYQQILGQGPKLLIQFQNNGVVDDSQLPKDRFSAERLKGVDSTLKIQPAKLEDSAVYLCASAWGAYEQYFGPGTRLTVT.